This T cell receptor beta chain was sequenced in a study of cytomegalovirus exposure and HLA in healthy donors. Regarding this clone: Its antigen is currently unknown.

Use of 60 Vbeta and 13 Jbeta primers characterized the PCR. Repertoires were generated with immunoSEQ multiplex PCR, while TCRdb's copy carries only in-frame clones and drops some. The data contain about 200,000 clones, about 88% of them singletons. Overall study findings and caveats: The authors excluded some V segments, including TRBV6-2 and TRBV6-3, as indistinguishable.

CDR1 SNHLY and CDR2 FYNNEI come from the germline V gene. Germline trimming cut 2 bases from V and 3 bases from J; bases unmatched to any gene: 6. CDR3 length: 17 amino acids. The source is a woman in her thirties in good health and CMV-seronegative. The V gene is TRBV2, the J gene TRBJ2-3, with 12 bases that match TRBD2. Sequences were obtained from PBMCs. The CDR3 region has the DNA TGTGCCAGCAGTGAAACGCCTAGCGGGAGGGGGACAGATACGCAGTATTTT. As protein: CASSETPSGRGTDTQYF.